These T cell receptor beta chains were read from a single sample in a study of blood T cell repertoires in COVID-19. Only in-frame clones appear in the TCRdb table, and some are missing; sequencing was by immunoSEQ multiplex PCR. The sample lists 250,000 to 350,000 clones; 80% to 90% were seen once. Source material: peripheral blood. The receptor set was obtained from a woman aged 45-65 years who had recovered from COVID-19. The CDR3 runs from the conserved cysteine through the conserved F or W. D genes are given only for firm matches. For some rows the clone size is stated as once, few or many, or as a class when expanded; others skip it.

NA | TRBJ2-3 | TRBD1 | TRBV6-2/TRBV6-3 | CASSPTGSVSTDTQYF | TGTGCCAGCAGTCCGACAGGGTCTGTAAGCACAGATACGCAGTATTTT
NA | TRBJ2-1 | NA | TRBV28 | CASRGAAGVWRSSYNEQFF | TGTGCCAGCAGGGGGGCTGCCGGCGTTTGGCGGAGCTCCTACAATGAGCAGTTCTTC
once | TRBJ2-5 | TRBD2 | TRBV30 | CAWSPGLAGKETQYF | TGTGCCTGGAGTCCCGGACTAGCGGGAAAAGAGACCCAGTACTTC
NA | TRBJ1-1 | TRBD1 | TRBV18 | CASSPVQGATEAFF | TGTGCCAGCTCACCGGTTCAGGGGGCTACTGAAGCTTTCTTT
NA | TRBJ2-7 | TRBD2 | TRBV28 | CASSAGTTYEQYF | TGTGCCAGCAGTGCAGGGACTACCTACGAGCAGTACTTC
NA | TRBJ2-2 | TRBD1 | TRBV7-3 | CASRAGTGGYTGELFF | TGTGCCAGCCGGGCCGGGACAGGGGGATACACCGGGGAGCTGTTTTTT
NA | TRBJ1-1 | TRBD1 | TRBV4-3 | CASKTTGTGTSEAFF | TGCGCCAGCAAAACGACCGGGACAGGGACTTCTGAAGCTTTCTTT
NA | TRBJ1-5 | TRBD1 | TRBV2 | CASSDRTGGNQPQHF | TGTGCCAGCAGTGATAGGACAGGGGGTAATCAGCCCCAGCATTTT
NA | TRBJ2-7 | TRBD2 | TRBV24-1 | CATGLAGDEQYF | TGTGCCACGGGACTAGCGGGCGACGAGCAGTACTTC
NA | TRBJ1-1 | NA | TRBV6-6 | CASSESPAVGDAFF | TGTGCCAGCAGCGAAAGCCCAGCGGTTGGAGATGCTTTCTTT
NA | TRBJ2-3 | NA | TRBV5-4 | CASSLGGVETDTQYF | TGTGCCAGCAGCTTGGGGGGGGTGGAAACAGATACGCAGTATTTT
NA | TRBJ2-7 | NA | TRBV20-1 | CSASKAGSTYEQYF | TGCAGTGCTAGTAAGGCGGGCTCTACCTACGAGCAGTACTTC
NA | TRBJ1-5 | TRBD1 | TRBV7-9 | CASSRDSNQPQHF | TGTGCCAGCAGCCGGGACAGTAATCAGCCCCAGCATTTT
NA | TRBJ2-7 | NA | TRBV6-5 | CATYYYYEQYF | TGTGCCACCTACTATTACTACGAGCAGTACTTC
NA | TRBJ1-2 | NA | TRBV7-3 | CASSLQEGHGYTF | TGTGCCAGCAGCTTACAGGAGGGCCATGGCTACACCTTC
once | TRBJ2-7 | TRBD1 | TRBV7-3 | CASSLSPGQGYEQYF | TGTGCCAGCAGCTTATCCCCCGGACAGGGTTACGAGCAGTACTTC
NA | TRBJ1-1 | NA | TRBV20-1 | CSASQGEGAFF | TGCAGTGCTAGTCAAGGGGAGGGAGCTTTCTTT
NA | TRBJ1-1 | TRBD1 | TRBV10-3 | CAISDRGASEAFF | TGTGCCATCAGTGACAGGGGGGCCTCAGAAGCTTTCTTT
NA | TRBJ2-5 | NA | TRBV28 | CASRSQETQYF | TGTGCCAGCAGATCACAAGAGACCCAGTACTTC
NA | TRBJ2-1 | TRBD2 | TRBV28 | CASRGLAGVYNEQFF | TGTGCCAGCAGGGGACTAGCGGGAGTCTACAATGAGCAGTTCTTC
NA | TRBJ2-3 | NA | TRBV6-5 | CASMEGAGTDTQYF | TGTGCCAGCATGGAGGGGGCGGGCACAGATACGCAGTATTTT
NA | TRBJ1-1 | TRBD1 | TRBV6-1 | CASSENWRSGGTEAFF | TGTGCCAGCAGTGAAAATTGGCGGTCAGGGGGGACTGAAGCTTTCTTT
NA | TRBJ2-6 | NA | TRBV19 | CASGTAPASGANVLTF | TGTGCCAGTGGAACAGCCCCAGCCTCTGGGGCCAACGTCCTGACTTTC
NA | TRBJ2-1 | NA | TRBV28 | CASSLLEFEQFF | TGTGCCAGCAGTTTATTAGAGTTTGAGCAGTTCTTC
NA | TRBJ1-3 | NA | TRBV30 | CAWEAWNREGLSGNTIYF | TGTGCCTGGGAAGCGTGGAACAGGGAGGGCCTCTCTGGAAACACCATATATTTT
NA | TRBJ1-4 | NA | TRBV19 | CASSMSAGVEKLFF | TGTGCCAGTAGTATGTCCGCAGGGGTCGAAAAACTGTTTTTT
NA | TRBJ1-4 | NA | TRBV7-2 | CASSLDRDEKLFF | TGTGCCAGCAGCTTAGACAGGGATGAAAAACTGTTTTTT
NA | TRBJ1-5 | TRBD1 | TRBV2 | CATRDSSGGQPQHF | TGTGCCACGAGGGACAGTTCAGGGGGTCAGCCCCAGCATTTT
NA | TRBJ1-1 | TRBD1 | TRBV4-1 | CASSQGQGSTEAFF | TGCGCCAGCAGCCAAGGACAGGGGAGCACTGAAGCTTTCTTT
NA | TRBJ2-1 | NA | TRBV30 | CAWNPQSSYNEQFF | TGTGCCTGGAACCCACAGAGCTCCTACAATGAGCAGTTCTTC
many | TRBJ1-1 | NA | TRBV29-1 | CSATIGGDTEAFF | TGCAGCGCCACGATAGGGGGTGACACTGAAGCTTTCTTT
NA | TRBJ2-6 | NA | TRBV7-2 | CASSLTEANVLTF | TGTGCCAGCAGCTTAACAGAGGCCAACGTCCTGACTTTC